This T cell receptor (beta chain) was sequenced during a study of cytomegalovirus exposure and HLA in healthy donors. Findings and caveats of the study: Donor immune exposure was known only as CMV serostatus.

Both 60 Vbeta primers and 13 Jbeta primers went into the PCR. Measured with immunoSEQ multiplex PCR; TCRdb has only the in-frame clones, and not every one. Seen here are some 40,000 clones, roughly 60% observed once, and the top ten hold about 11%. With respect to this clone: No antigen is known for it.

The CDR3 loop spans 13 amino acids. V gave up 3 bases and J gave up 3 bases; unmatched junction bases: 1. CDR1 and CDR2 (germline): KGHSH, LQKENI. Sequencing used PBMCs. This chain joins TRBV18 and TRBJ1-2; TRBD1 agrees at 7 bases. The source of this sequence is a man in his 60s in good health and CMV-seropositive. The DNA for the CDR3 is TGTGCCAGCTCACCGAGGGGGCACTATGGCTACACCTTC. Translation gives CASSPRGHYGYTF.